These T cell receptor beta chains were read from a single sample in a study of blood T cell repertoires in COVID-19. TCRdb's table, derived via immunoSEQ multiplex PCR, lists solely in-frame clones and lacks some. The table records around 470,000 clones, around 91% of them present only once. The sample comprised PBMCs or T cells enriched from blood (not recorded which). These receptors were collected from a man aged 18 to 29 who had recovered from COVID-19. CDR3s include the opening cysteine and the closing phenylalanine or tryptophan.

v_call: TRBV3-1/TRBV3-2; cdr3_aa: CASSQDLSSPNEQFF
v_call: TRBV3-1/TRBV3-2; cdr3_aa: CASSLWTSGDTDTQYF
v_call: TRBV2; cdr3_aa: CASSERQGPTRRTQYF
v_call: TRBV7-2; cdr3_aa: CASSLGGRWDTEAFF
v_call: TRBV27; cdr3_aa: CASSLYSGQGARYGYTF
v_call: TRBV3-1/TRBV3-2; cdr3_aa: CASSQGGDSPLHF
v_call: TRBV11-2; cdr3_aa: CASSLDLTGQGVGGYTF
v_call: TRBV5-3; cdr3_aa: CARKVGGSSYNEQFF
v_call: TRBV5-1; cdr3_aa: CASSLRGTDTQYF
v_call: TRBV28; cdr3_aa: CASRGYEQYF
v_call: TRBV7-9; cdr3_aa: CASSTTGTGAYEQYF
v_call: TRBV3-1/TRBV3-2; cdr3_aa: CASSQVRDTEAFF
v_call: TRBV11-3; cdr3_aa: CASSLVGTGSEKLFF
v_call: TRBV19; cdr3_aa: CASTTDGTDTEAFF
v_call: TRBV19; cdr3_aa: CASSIAAGILSANYGYTF
v_call: TRBV14; cdr3_aa: CASSLGQGTEAFF
v_call: TRBV6-1; cdr3_aa: CASSEAGALNKNIQYF
v_call: TRBV3-1/TRBV3-2; cdr3_aa: CASSQVLEETQYF
v_call: TRBV7-9; cdr3_aa: CASSLAGGINEKLFF
v_call: TRBV27; cdr3_aa: CASSFGLAGVTEQFF
v_call: TRBV5-1; cdr3_aa: CASSPDIGQPQHF
v_call: TRBV7-8; cdr3_aa: CASSPGERIYGYTF
v_call: TRBV9; cdr3_aa: CASSGSGTGFTEAFF
v_call: TRBV5-1; cdr3_aa: CASSLGTPSNQPQHF
v_call: TRBV5-1; cdr3_aa: CASSLIGSTDTQYF
v_call: TRBV14; cdr3_aa: CASSLLPGQTNTEAFF
v_call: TRBV5-1; cdr3_aa: CASSFNRGWNEKLFF
v_call: TRBV5-1; cdr3_aa: CASSPSPGQGRFPYGYTF